This is a list of T cell receptor beta chains from one sample in a study of shared clonotypes between healthy human individuals. Data came from immunoSEQ multiplex PCR; TCRdb stores just in-frame clones and leaves some out. The data contain hundreds of thousands of clones, approximately 74% of them singletons. Sample: memory CD4+ T cells sorted from blood. The receptors were gathered from a woman aged 30 to 39 in good health. CDR3s include the opening cysteine and the closing phenylalanine or tryptophan. A D gene is named only where the DNA matches it firmly. Where a row states a size, it is once, few, many or the class of an expanded clone; other rows omit it.

d_call j_call clone_size v_call cdr3_nt cdr3_aa
. TRBJ1-1 . TRBV9 TGTGCCAGCAGCGACCGTTTAGGGGTGGGTGAAGCTTTCTTT CASSDRLGVGEAFF
. TRBJ1-4 . TRBV9 TGTGCCAGCAGCGTTACAGGCGCAACTAATGAAAAACTGTTTTTT CASSVTGATNEKLFF
TRBD1 TRBJ1-1 . TRBV6-1 TGTGCCAGCAGGACAGGGGGCTACACTGAAGCTTTCTTT CASRTGGYTEAFF
. TRBJ2-3 . TRBV5-4 TGTGCCAGCAGCTTGGAGGCGAAACTAGGCACAGATACGCAGTATTTT CASSLEAKLGTDTQYF
TRBD2 TRBJ2-7 . TRBV2 TGTGCCAGCAGAGCTATTACTAGCGGGAGCTCCTACGAGCAGTACTTC CASRAITSGSSYEQYF
. TRBJ1-2 . TRBV6-5 TGTGCCAGCAGTTACAGGGGGGATGGCTACACCTTC CASSYRGDGYTF
. TRBJ1-4 . TRBV4-2 TGTGCCAGCAGCCCAGGACAGACTAATGAAAAACTGTTTTTT CASSPGQTNEKLFF
. TRBJ2-2 . TRBV19 TGTGCCACCACGCGAGGGGCCCGGCCACCGAACACCGGGGAGCTGTTTTTT CATTRGARPPNTGELFF
TRBD1 TRBJ1-2 many TRBV5-4 TGTGCCAGCAGCCGACCAGGGACTTCCTCAGGGGGATATGGCTACACCTTC CASSRPGTSSGGYGYTF
. TRBJ1-4 . TRBV6-1 TGTGCCAGCACGGGAAACACCCCCGGGAATGAAAAACTGTTTTTT CASTGNTPGNEKLFF
TRBD1 TRBJ2-7 . TRBV29-1 TGCAGCGCCAGGACAGGGGGCGACACCTACGAGCAGTACTTC CSARTGGDTYEQYF
TRBD2 TRBJ2-7 . TRBV10-1 TGCGCCAGCAGTGAGTCGAAGCCGGGACTAGTTCGCCACGAGCAGTACTTC CASSESKPGLVRHEQYF
TRBD2 TRBJ2-3 . TRBV5-1 TGCGCCAGCAGCTTGCGCGGGACTAGCGGGAGGGCCCATACGCAGTATTTT CASSLRGTSGRAHTQYF
. TRBJ1-1 . TRBV11-3 TGTGCCAGCAGCTGGGCCGCGGGCGGTGAAGCTTTCTTT CASSWAAGGEAFF
. TRBJ2-7 . TRBV4-1 TGCGCCAGCAGCCAAGATAACGGTCTAGCCCGGGAGCAGTACTTC CASSQDNGLAREQYF
TRBD2 TRBJ2-3 . TRBV19 TGTGCCAGTAGTCCGACTAGCGGGGGGGCAGATACGCAGTATTTT CASSPTSGGADTQYF
. TRBJ1-4 . TRBV29-1 TGCAGCGTTTCTGGCAGCGATGAAAAACTGTTTTTT CSVSGSDEKLFF
. TRBJ1-2 . TRBV18 TGTGCCAGCTCACCAAGGGGCGACTATGGCTACACCTTC CASSPRGDYGYTF
TRBD2 TRBJ2-1 . TRBV10-1 TGCGCCAGCAGTGAAGTGGTTCTGCGGCGGGAGTACAATGAGCAGTTCTTC CASSEVVLRREYNEQFF
TRBD1 TRBJ2-2 many TRBV5-8 TGTGCCAGCAGCACCGGACAGGGGATAGGGGAGCTGTTTTTT CASSTGQGIGELFF
TRBD1 TRBJ1-4 . TRBV5-1 TGCGCCAGCAGCCACAACAGGGGTGAGGGTGAAAAACTGTTTTTT CASSHNRGEGEKLFF
TRBD2 TRBJ2-1 . TRBV19 TGTGCCAGCAGTTTTAGCGGGAGGGTGAACAATGAGCAGTTCTTC CASSFSGRVNNEQFF
TRBD1 TRBJ2-7 . TRBV28 TGTGCCAGCAGCCCCACCGGGACAGCCAGATACGAGCAGTACTTC CASSPTGTARYEQYF
. TRBJ1-2 . TRBV6-1 TGTGCCAGCAGTGTCGAAGCAGGCAACTATGGCTACACCTTC CASSVEAGNYGYTF
. TRBJ2-5 . TRBV5-4 TGTGCCAGCAGCCGAGACTCAGCGGCCGAAGAGACCCAGTACTTC CASSRDSAAEETQYF
. TRBJ2-1 . TRBV20-1 TGCAGTGGGGCTAGCAATGAGCAGTTCTTC CSGASNEQFF
TRBD1 TRBJ1-1 . TRBV6-5 TGTGCCAGCAGGGGACAGGGAAGGACTGAAGCTTTCTTT CASRGQGRTEAFF
TRBD2 TRBJ2-1 . TRBV5-8 TGTGCCAGCAGCCCGAGACTAGCGGGAGACAATGAGCAGTTCTTC CASSPRLAGDNEQFF
TRBD1 TRBJ2-1 . TRBV4-1 TGCGCCAGCAGCCCGGGACAGGTAACCTACAATGAGCAGTTCTTC CASSPGQVTYNEQFF
. TRBJ2-5 . TRBV23-1 TGCGCCAGCAGTAGGATGGGGGGAGAGACCCAGTACTTC CASSRMGGETQYF
. TRBJ2-7 . TRBV11-1 TGTGCCAGCAGCTTAGCGCGGGCGGCTCAGTCCTACGAGCAGTACTTC CASSLARAAQSYEQYF
. TRBJ1-5 . TRBV18 TGTGCCAGCTCTCTTGTCCCGGGGAGCAATCAGCCCCAGCATTTT CASSLVPGSNQPQHF
TRBD1 TRBJ2-5 . TRBV6-4 TGTGCCAGCAGTGACATAGACAGGGCCCAAGAGACCCAGTACTTC CASSDIDRAQETQYF
. TRBJ2-4 . TRBV19 TGTGCCAGTAGTATAGGCAGGGCATCCCTGGCCAAAAACATTCAGTACTTC CASSIGRASLAKNIQYF
. TRBJ2-7 . TRBV6-5 TGTGCCAGCAGTCAGGGGGGCGAGCAGTACTTC CASSQGGEQYF
TRBD2 TRBJ2-3 . TRBV10-2 TGCGCCAGCAGTGAGTCCCTAGCGGGAGACGGGGCAGATACGCAGTATTTT CASSESLAGDGADTQYF
TRBD2 TRBJ2-1 . TRBV4-2 TGTGCCAGCAGCCGATTCCCTCCCGGGTCTAGCGGGAGTTCAGGGGCTGGTGGTGAGCAGTTCTTC CASSRFPPGSSGSSGAGGEQFF
. TRBJ2-3 . TRBV6-1 TGTGCCAGCAGTGAAGTTGGACAGACAACAGATACGCAGTATTTT CASSEVGQTTDTQYF
TRBD1 TRBJ2-1 . TRBV7-3 TGTGCCAGCAGCTGGAGACAGGGCAATGAGCAGTTCTTC CASSWRQGNEQFF
TRBD1 TRBJ1-3 . TRBV10-3 TGTGCCACTGGCAAGGGGGCGGCTGGAAACACCATATATTTT CATGKGAAGNTIYF
. TRBJ1-1 many TRBV6-5 TGTGCCAGCACCCCCCTAAACCCGAACACTGAAGCTTTCTTT CASTPLNPNTEAFF
. TRBJ1-2 few TRBV28 TGTGCCAGCAGTCGCTCGGGGCCGACTAACTATGGCTACACCTTC CASSRSGPTNYGYTF
. TRBJ1-1 once TRBV19 TGTGCCAGTAGACCAGGAGAGAACACTGAAGCTTTCTTT CASRPGENTEAFF
. TRBJ2-7 . TRBV10-2 TGCGCCAGCAGTGACCTTGCCAGGGGGGTTTCCTACGAGCAGTACTTC CASSDLARGVSYEQYF
. TRBJ2-7 . TRBV28 TGTGCCAGCAGCATCCCAAGACAGCCCTACGAGCAGTACTTC CASSIPRQPYEQYF
. TRBJ2-4 . TRBV5-1 TGCGCCAGCACCGAGACAGGGGACTATCTCAGTCCTCAGTACTTC CASTETGDYLSPQYF
TRBD2 TRBJ2-7 . TRBV27 TGTGCCAGCAGTTTATCTCGCAGGAGCGGGAGGGCCTACGAGCAGTACTTC CASSLSRRSGRAYEQYF
TRBD2 TRBJ2-1 . TRBV28 TGTGCCAGCAGAGAGGGACTAGCGGAGTACAATGAGCAGTTCTTC CASREGLAEYNEQFF
. TRBJ2-7 . TRBV7-9 TGTGCCAGCAGCGCCTCCTACGAGCAGTACTTC CASSASYEQYF
TRBD1 TRBJ1-3 once TRBV7-9 TGTGCCAGCAGCGAGGGACAGGGGAGAAACACCATATATTTT CASSEGQGRNTIYF
. TRBJ1-4 . TRBV29-1 TGCAGCGTTAGGGGCGGTGATGAAAAACTGTTTTTT CSVRGGDEKLFF
TRBD2 TRBJ2-5 once TRBV19 TGTGAACCGGCCAAGGCGGGAGGGCCGGAAGAGACCCAGTACTTC CEPAKAGGPEETQYF
. TRBJ1-6 . TRBV28 TGTGCCAGCACCAAACTGTGGGACATTGGGTCACCCCTCCACTTT CASTKLWDIGSPLHF
. TRBJ2-7 . TRBV9 TGTGCCAGCAGCGTCCTAGCAGGGGATGGAGGCGAGCAGTACTTC CASSVLAGDGGEQYF
. TRBJ2-7 . TRBV2 TGTGCCAGCAGTGATGAGGACGAGCAGTACTTC CASSDEDEQYF
TRBD1 TRBJ2-7 . TRBV5-4 TGTGCCAGCAGCCCAGACGACAGGGGGCGTGGGGAGCAGTACTTC CASSPDDRGRGEQYF
TRBD2 TRBJ2-5 . TRBV7-9 TGTGCCAGCAGCTCCCCGGGACTAGCGGCTCAAGAGACCCAGTACTTC CASSSPGLAAQETQYF